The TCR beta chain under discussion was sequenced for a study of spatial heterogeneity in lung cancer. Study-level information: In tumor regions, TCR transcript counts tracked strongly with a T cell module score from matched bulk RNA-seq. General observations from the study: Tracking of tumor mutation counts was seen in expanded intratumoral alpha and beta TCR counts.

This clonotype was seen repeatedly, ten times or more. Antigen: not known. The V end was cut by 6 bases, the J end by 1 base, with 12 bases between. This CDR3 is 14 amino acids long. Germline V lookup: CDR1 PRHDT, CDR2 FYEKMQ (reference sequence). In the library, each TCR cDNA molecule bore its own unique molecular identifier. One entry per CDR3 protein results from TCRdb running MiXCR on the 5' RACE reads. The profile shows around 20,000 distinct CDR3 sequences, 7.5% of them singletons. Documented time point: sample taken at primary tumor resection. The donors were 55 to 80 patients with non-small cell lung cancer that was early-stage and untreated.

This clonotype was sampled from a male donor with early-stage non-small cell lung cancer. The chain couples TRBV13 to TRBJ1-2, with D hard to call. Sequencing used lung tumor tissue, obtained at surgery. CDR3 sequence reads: CASRLGSYNYGYTF. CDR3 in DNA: TGTGCCAGCAGATTGGGTAGCTATAACTATGGCTACACCTTC.